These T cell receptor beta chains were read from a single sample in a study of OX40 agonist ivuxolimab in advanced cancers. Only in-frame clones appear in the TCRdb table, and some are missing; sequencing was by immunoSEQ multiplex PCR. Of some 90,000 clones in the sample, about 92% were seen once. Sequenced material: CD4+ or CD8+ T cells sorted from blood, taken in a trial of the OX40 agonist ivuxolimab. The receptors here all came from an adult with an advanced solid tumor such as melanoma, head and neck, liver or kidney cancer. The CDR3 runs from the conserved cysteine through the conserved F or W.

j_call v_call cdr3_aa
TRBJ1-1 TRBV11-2 CASSPFGTEAFF
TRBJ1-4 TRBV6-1 CASSEEGVTGFEEKLFF
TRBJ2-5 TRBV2 CASSHPGEETQYF
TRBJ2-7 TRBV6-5 CASSYGGPSYEQYF
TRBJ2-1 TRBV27 CASRSSPQRNNEQFF
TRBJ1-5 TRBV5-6 CASSLKGEGNQPQHF
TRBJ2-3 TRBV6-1 CASSELSSASTDTQYF
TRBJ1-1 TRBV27 CASSLSMGNTEAFF
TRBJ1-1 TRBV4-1 CASSQDAPDRVWMNTEAFF
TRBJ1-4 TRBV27 CASSDRPGGWREKLFF
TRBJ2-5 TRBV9 CASSPRGWASGLQETQYF
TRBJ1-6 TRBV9 CASSVSTGANSPLHF
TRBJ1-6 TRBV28 CASSLLGRDRYDSPLHF
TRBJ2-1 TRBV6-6 CASRPDVQRVDEQFF
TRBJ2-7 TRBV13 CASSLVGRSYEQYF
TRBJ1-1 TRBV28 CASSFGVEAFF
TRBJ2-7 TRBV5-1 CASSPDSGGSYEQYF
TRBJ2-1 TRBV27 CASSVTVGGSYNEQFF
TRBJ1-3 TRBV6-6 CALRIGNTIYF
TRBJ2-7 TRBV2 CASSVRDRLILRNYEQYF
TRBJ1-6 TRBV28 CASSFGSPLHF
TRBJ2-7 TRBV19 CASSVRQGIRQEQYF
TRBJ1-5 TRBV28 CASSLFRGRFGNQPQHF
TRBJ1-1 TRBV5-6 CASSLGGNTEAFF